The rows below give T cell receptor beta chains drawn from one sample of a study of blood T cell repertoires in COVID-19. This table comes from immunoSEQ multiplex PCR, and its TCRdb copy is limited to in-frame clones, with some not included. Of 75,000 to 100,000 clones listed, about 86% were seen once; the top ten hold just over 15%. The specimen was peripheral blood. These receptors all come from a human donor in a cohort sampled during active COVID-19. The CDR3 runs from the conserved cysteine through the conserved F or W. D genes are given only for firm matches. Where a row states a size, it is once, few, many or the class of an expanded clone; other rows omit it.

d_call,j_call,v_call,clone_size,cdr3_aa,cdr3_nt
.,TRBJ1-2,TRBV3-1/TRBV3-2,.,CASSQADGVGGYTF,TGTGCCAGCAGCCAAGCAGACGGGGTAGGTGGCTACACCTTC
.,TRBJ1-5,TRBV7-8,.,CASSPPGHRAQPQHF,TGTGCCAGCAGCCCGCCGGGACACAGGGCTCAGCCCCAGCATTTT
.,TRBJ1-1,TRBV6-1,.,CASREGGFVTEAFF,TGTGCCAGCAGGGAAGGCGGCTTTGTCACTGAAGCTTTCTTT
TRBD1,TRBJ2-1,TRBV5-1,.,CASSREGASSYNEQFF,TGCGCCAGCAGCCGCGAGGGGGCGAGCTCCTACAATGAGCAGTTCTTC
.,TRBJ2-7,TRBV15,.,CATSRGGDPYEQYF,TGTGCCACCAGCAGAGGCGGGGACCCCTACGAGCAGTACTTC
TRBD1,TRBJ2-6,TRBV13,.,CASSRPRRDPGQGRNGANVLTF,TGTGCCAGCAGCCGTCCCCGCCGAGACCCGGGACAGGGGAGGAACGGGGCCAACGTCCTGACTTTC
.,TRBJ2-1,TRBV7-2,once,CASSPGGSYNEQFF,TGTGCCAGCAGCCCCGGGGGTTCCTACAATGAGCAGTTCTTC
TRBD1,TRBJ2-1,TRBV6-5,.,CASRTGAYNEQFF,TGTGCCAGCAGAACAGGGGCCTACAATGAGCAGTTCTTC
TRBD1,TRBJ1-2,TRBV14,.,CASSLDRGRSGYTF,TGTGCCAGCAGCCTGGACAGGGGGAGGTCTGGCTACACCTTC
TRBD1,TRBJ2-5,TRBV5-1,.,CASSLSGQGARETQYF,TGCGCCAGCAGCTTGTCTGGACAGGGGGCTCGAGAGACCCAGTACTTC
TRBD1,TRBJ1-5,TRBV7-2,.,CASSLWTGDNQPQHF,TGTGCCAGCAGCTTATGGACAGGGGACAATCAGCCCCAGCATTTT
.,TRBJ1-1,TRBV21-1,once,CARNGQLNTEAFF,TGTGCCAGAAACGGACAGTTGAACACTGAAGCTTTCTTT
.,TRBJ1-2,TRBV3-1/TRBV3-2,.,CASSQADNYGYTF,TGTGCCAGCAGCCAAGCAGATAACTATGGCTACACCTTC
.,TRBJ1-6,TRBV28,.,CASAGPSGNSPLHF,TGTGCCAGCGCCGGGCCCTCGGGGAATTCACCCCTCCACTTT
TRBD1,TRBJ1-2,TRBV10-3,.,CAGGTGPNYGYTF,TGTGCCGGCGGGACAGGGCCTAACTATGGCTACACCTTC
.,TRBJ1-1,TRBV9,.,CASSFTENTEAFF,TGTGCCAGCAGCTTCACAGAAAACACTGAAGCTTTCTTT
.,TRBJ2-7,TRBV29-1,.,CSGGSSYEQYF,TGCAGCGGTGGCAGTTCCTACGAGCAGTACTTC
.,TRBJ2-4,TRBV5-1,.,CASSLLTGVLDIQYF,TGCGCCAGCAGCTTGTTGACGGGGGTGCTGGACATTCAGTACTTC
.,TRBJ2-3,TRBV4-1,.,CASSGDTGSTDTQYF,TGCGCCAGCAGCGGGGACACGGGGAGCACAGATACGCAGTATTTT
TRBD1,TRBJ2-2,TRBV7-8,.,CASSFRDRVQTGELFF,TGTGCCAGCAGCTTCCGGGACAGGGTACAAACCGGGGAGCTGTTTTTT
.,TRBJ1-1,TRBV28,.,CASRAGEAFF,TGTGCCAGCAGAGCCGGTGAAGCTTTCTTT
.,TRBJ1-2,TRBV3-1/TRBV3-2,few,CASSQASKSIYGYTF,TGTGCCAGCAGCCAAGCATCGAAGAGTATCTATGGCTACACCTTC
.,TRBJ1-5,TRBV10-1,few,CASSDNGMSNQPQHF,TGCGCCAGCAGTGATAACGGGATGAGCAATCAGCCCCAGCATTTT
.,TRBJ2-5,TRBV3-1/TRBV3-2,.,CASSPSGYQETQYF,TGTGCCAGCAGCCCATCAGGGTACCAAGAGACCCAGTACTTC
.,TRBJ1-2,TRBV27,.,CASSPGLGGYGYTF,TGTGCCAGCAGTCCCGGCCTGGGGGGCTATGGCTACACCTTC
TRBD1,TRBJ2-3,TRBV28,.,CASSSPGTGSTDTQYF,TGTGCCAGCAGTTCCCCCGGGACAGGGAGCACAGATACGCAGTATTTT
TRBD2,TRBJ2-3,TRBV5-1,.,CASSLTSGGTTDTQYF,TGCGCCAGCAGCTTGACTAGCGGGGGGACCACAGATACGCAGTATTTT
TRBD2,TRBJ2-7,TRBV25-1,many,CASSESAGLHF,TGTGCCAGCAGTGAATCAGCGGGGCTCCACTTC
.,TRBJ1-2,TRBV6-5,.,CASRAPGEHYGYTF,TGTGCCAGCAGGGCTCCGGGAGAACACTATGGCTACACCTTC
TRBD2,TRBJ2-1,TRBV7-9,.,CASSFPTSGSDEQFF,TGTGCCAGCAGCTTCCCCACTAGCGGGAGTGATGAGCAGTTCTTC
TRBD1,TRBJ1-4,TRBV2,.,CATRQGGKLFF,TGTGCCACCAGACAGGGGGGAAAACTGTTTTTT
.,TRBJ1-1,TRBV2,.,CASTTGGRAFF,TGTGCCAGCACCACCGGGGGGAGAGCTTTCTTT
.,TRBJ1-2,TRBV2,.,CASRGDSANYGYTF,TGTGCCAGCAGAGGGGACTCAGCTAACTATGGCTACACCTTC
.,TRBJ2-4,TRBV6-2/TRBV6-3,.,CASSYGRRRIQYF,TGTGCCAGCAGTTATGGGAGACGAAGAATTCAGTACTTC
.,TRBJ2-7,TRBV5-5,.,CASSLVDRVYEQYF,TGTGCCAGCAGCTTGGTAGACAGAGTTTACGAGCAGTACTTC
.,TRBJ2-5,TRBV5-4,.,CASSLRQGPETQYF,TGTGCCAGCAGCTTGCGTCAGGGTCCGGAGACCCAGTACTTC
.,TRBJ2-7,TRBV5-1,.,CASNPTGSYEQYF,TGCGCCAGCAACCCGACAGGTTCCTACGAGCAGTACTTC
.,TRBJ1-1,TRBV6-5,.,CASIQQGLMNTEAFF,TGTGCCAGCATCCAACAGGGCCTCATGAACACTGAAGCTTTCTTT
TRBD1,TRBJ1-2,TRBV7-9,.,CASSGDRVNYGYTF,TGTGCCAGCAGCGGGGACAGGGTTAACTATGGCTACACCTTC
.,TRBJ1-2,TRBV27,.,CASSSPSGGNYGYTF,TGTGCCAGCAGTTCCCCCTCCGGCGGAAACTATGGCTACACCTTC
TRBD1,TRBJ2-1,TRBV4-1,.,CASSQDWGDRSNEQFF,TGCGCCAGCAGCCAAGATTGGGGGGACAGGTCCAATGAGCAGTTCTTC
TRBD1,TRBJ2-2,TRBV6-2/TRBV6-3,.,CASSYSTGAGELFF,TGTGCCAGCAGTTACTCCACAGGGGCCGGGGAGCTGTTTTTT